One sample yielded the 31 T cell receptor beta chains listed below, sequenced in a study of blood T cell repertoires in COVID-19 (dated by TCRdb to about 2020). The library relied on the immunoSEQ multiplex PCR assay. The table was pulled from immuneACCESS by TCRdb, which kept in-frame rearrangements only. Such tables lose some clones; where checked, under half of the loss comes from unresolved V genes, and the rest has no known cause. Here the sample has about 190,000 clones; roughly 86% occur a single time. The ten largest account for about 9.7% of the sample. The sequenced material came from PBMCs or T cells enriched from blood (not recorded which). The receptor source for this set is a woman aged 25 to 45 who had recovered from COVID-19.

J is TRBJ2-5 and V is TRBV4-1; D may be TRBD2 (6 bases). The CDR3 is 15 amino acids. Trimming removed 6 bases from V and 5 bases from J, with 19 bases in between. Germline loops: CDR1 MGHRA, CDR2 YSYEKL. The CDR3 sequence is CASRPRASVSETQYF. The CDR3 bases are TGCGCCAGCAGACCCAGAGCTAGCGTCAGTGAGACCCAGTACTTC.

The chain links TRBV27 to TRBJ2-5; tentative D call: TRBD2 (5 bases). Trimming shortened V by 5 bases and J by 5 bases, and 12 bases separated the two germline ends. This CDR3 comprises 13 residues. The germline gives CDR1 MNHEY, CDR2 SMNVEV (reference sequence). Here the CDR3 reads CASSTTTGETQYF. The CDR3 DNA sequence: TGTGCCAGCAGTACGACAACGGGGGAGACCCAGTACTTC.

The chain combines TRBV2 with TRBJ2-7; the D is unclear. There are 11 residues in the CDR3. V gave up 6 bases and J gave up 9 bases, with 12 bases separating them. In germline, CDR1 is SNHLY, CDR2 FYNNEI. The CDR3 DNA follows: TGTGCCAGCAGCGCATCTAGAGTGCAGTACTTC. Protein product: CASSASRVQYF.

Here the CDR3 DNA reads TGCGCCAGCAGCCAAGATGGGGGGGGCTACGAGCAGTACTTC. Its translation: CASSQDGGGYEQYF. V gene TRBV4-1 combines with J gene TRBJ2-7; 7 bases line up with TRBD2. Germline values: CDR1 MGHRA, CDR2 YSYEKL. The V gene end was trimmed by 0 bases and the J gene end by 3 bases; junction bases not matched to a gene: 2. CDR3 length equals 14 residues.

This sequence joins TRBV7-8 and TRBJ1-5; D gene unclear. V lost 0 bases and J lost 0, with 12 bases in between. The CDR3 length is 17 residues. Germline V CDR1 and CDR2: SGHVS, FQNEAQ. The CDR3 sequence is CASSLAPQAYSNQPQHF. The CDR3 nucleotides read TGTGCCAGCAGCTTAGCGCCTCAGGCTTATAGCAATCAGCCCCAGCATTTT.

V and J are TRBV7-9 and TRBJ2-7; 8 bases line up with TRBD2. With 5 bases clipped from V and 2 bases from J, the junction kept 14 bases outside the gene matches. The CDR3 loop spans 17 amino acids. CDR1 SEHNR and CDR2 FQNEAQ come from the germline V gene (reference sequence). The CDR3 region is CASSTREGLPSTYEQYF. CDR3 in DNA: TGTGCCAGCAGCACCCGGGAGGGACTCCCCAGTACCTACGAGCAGTACTTC.

This rearrangement joins TRBV28 to TRBJ1-6; TRBD1 aligns across 8 bases. V shed 5 bases, J shed 9 bases, and the junction held 12 bases outside the gene matches. CDR3 length: 16 residues. CDR1 is MDHEN and CDR2 is SYDVKM in the germline V gene. The CDR3 is CASSDRGALVFSPLHF. The CDR3, as DNA: TGTGCCAGCAGTGACAGGGGCGCCTTAGTTTTTTCACCCCTCCACTTT.

The chain links TRBV28 to TRBJ1-2; D is perhaps TRBD1 (6 bases). Per germline, CDR1 MDHEN and CDR2 SYDVKM. V was pared by 7 bases and J by 5 bases, with 17 bases between. The CDR3 is made up of 14 amino acids. The CDR3 region has the DNA TGTGCCAGCACTAGTGAACAGGGCTTGTATGGCTACACCTTC. It specifies CASTSEQGLYGYTF.

The CDR3 bases are TGCGCCAGCAGCCACTGGACTGACTTCAATCAGCCCCAGCATTTT. Protein: CASSHWTDFNQPQHF. The rearrangement links TRBV4-1 to TRBJ1-5; D is unresolved. This CDR3 comprises 15 residues. Germline values: CDR1 MGHRA, CDR2 YSYEKL. Deletions cut 3 bases from V and 3 bases from J, with 12 bases between.

This clone occurred once. This chain joins TRBV28 and TRBJ1-5; D call uncertain. The CDR3 totals 14 residues. Per the germline V gene, CDR1 is MDHEN and CDR2 is SYDVKM. Trimming left V 8 bases short and J 1 base short, with 12 bases between. Here the CDR3 reads CASVLGRSNQPQHF. CDR3 bases: TGTGCCAGCGTCCTCGGTAGAAGCAATCAGCCCCAGCATTTT. Looking up the rest from reference TRBV28 and TRBJ1-5 gives the full variable domain: DVKVTQSSRYLVKRTGEKVFLECVQDMDHENMFWYRQDPGLGLRLIYFSYDVKMKEKGDIPEGYSVSREKKERFSLILESASTNQTSMYLCASVLGRSNQPQHFGDGTRLSIL.

V and J are TRBV19 and TRBJ2-7; no clear D. The V gene's germline CDR1 is LNHDA and CDR2 SQIVND (reference sequence). The CDR3 spans 14 residues. V shed 2 bases and J shed 2 bases, with 10 bases lying between them. The CDR3 is CASSIQPGPYEQYF. The CDR3 nucleotides read TGTGCCAGTAGTATACAGCCAGGCCCCTACGAGCAGTACTTC.

Concerning this clone itself: Other DNA sequences within the sample encode an identical CDR3. The V call is TRBV28, the J call TRBJ1-2, with TRBD1 as a possible D gene (5 bases). The CDR3 extends over 13 amino acids. The V gene lost 2 bases and the J gene lost 8 bases, with 12 bases spanning the gap. Germline V lookup: CDR1 MDHEN, CDR2 SYDVKM. The CDR3 DNA reads as TGTGCCAGCAGTTTAAGTCAGGGTGGCGGCTACACCTTC. Amino acid sequence: CASSLSQGGGYTF.

The rearrangement uses TRBV6-5 and TRBJ1-1, with unresolved D. Germline V gene data show CDR1 as MNHEY and CDR2 as SVGAGI. V dropped 6 bases and J dropped 4 bases, with 12 bases sitting between them. The CDR3 consists of 13 residues. The CDR3 DNA reads TGTGCCAGCAGCCGGGTTATAGGCACTGAAGCTTTCTTT. Amino acid sequence: CASSRVIGTEAFF.

V and J are TRBV5-4 and TRBJ2-1; TRBD2 matches at 8 bases. The V segment lost 4 bases and the J segment 9 bases; nucleotides outside the gene matches: 15. The CDR3 spans 16 residues. Germline-derived CDR1 and CDR2 are SGHNT and YYREEE (reference sequence). The CDR3 region has the DNA TGTGCCAGCAGCCCTAGACTAGCGCGAAGGAGTGGTGAGCAGTTCTTC. Its protein is CASSPRLARRSGEQFF.

This sequence joins TRBV6-6 and TRBJ2-7, with D perhaps matching TRBD2 (6 bases). CDR3 size: 11 residues. Trimming removed 7 bases from V and 4 bases from J, with 8 bases in between. The germline CDR1 and CDR2 sequences are MNHNY and SVGAGI (reference sequence). In DNA, the CDR3 is TGTGCCAGCATACGGGAGTACGAGCAGTACTTC. Its translation: CASIREYEQYF.

The chain joins TRBV3-1 (or the pseudogene TRBV3-2) to TRBJ2-1; 12 bases align to TRBD2. This CDR3 spans 16 amino acids. Trimming cost V 3 bases and J 12 bases; bases outside gene matches: 12. Germline values: CDR1 LGHDT, CDR2 YNNKEL (reference sequence). The CDR3 here is CASSQEPLAGGPLQFF. The CDR3 DNA sequence: TGTGCCAGCAGCCAGGAACCTCTAGCGGGAGGGCCGTTGCAGTTCTTC.

This rearrangement joins TRBV14 to TRBJ2-7, with D perhaps TRBD2 (6 bases). The CDR3 loop spans 13 amino acids. V was cut by 0 bases and J by 7 bases, with 10 bases left in between. Germline values: CDR1 SGHDN, CDR2 FVKESK. CDR3: CASSQELAGEQYF. Written as DNA, the CDR3 is TGTGCCAGCAGCCAAGAACTAGCTGGGGAGCAGTACTTC.

This sequence joins TRBV6-1 and TRBJ2-1; D is undetermined. Germline lookup yields CDR1 MNHNS and CDR2 SASEGT. The CDR3 extends over 16 amino acids. V was trimmed by 3 bases and J by 0 bases, leaving 12 bases between them. The CDR3 bases are TGTGCCAGCAGTGATCGCATCGCGAGCTCCTACAATGAGCAGTTCTTC. It codes for CASSDRIASSYNEQFF.

The chain is built from TRBV7-9 and TRBJ2-5, with D perhaps matching TRBD1 (6 bases). The V gene's germline CDR1 is SEHNR and CDR2 FQNEAQ (reference sequence). CDR3 length: 14 amino acids. The V and J ends lost 6 bases and 0 bases respectively, with 11 bases between them. The CDR3 DNA reads TGTGCCAGCAGACCAGGGGCCGACCAAGAGACCCAGTACTTC. Protein: CASRPGADQETQYF.

This chain links TRBV19 with TRBJ2-4, with D possibly TRBD2 on 6 matching bases. Germline V gene sequence: CDR1 LNHDA, CDR2 SQIVND (reference sequence). The CDR3 length is 16 residues. Between the trimmed V and J ends, which lost 6 bases and 0 bases, there was a span of 15 bases. CDR3 coding DNA: TGTGCCAGTAGCGACCTAGCGACCGTAGCCAAAAACATTCAGTACTTC. Protein: CASSDLATVAKNIQYF.

V is TRBV5-4 and J is TRBJ1-2; D remains unclear. This CDR3 is built from 17 residues. Germline CDR1 SGHNT, CDR2 YYREEE (reference sequence). Trimming shortened V by 4 bases and J by 2 bases, and 21 bases separated the two germline ends. The CDR3 here is CASSRLPNYGSNYGYTF. CDR3 in DNA: TGTGCCAGCAGCCGACTTCCAAATTATGGTTCCAACTATGGCTACACCTTC.

The chain is built from TRBV29-1 and TRBJ2-3; TRBD2 is a possible D gene (5 bases). In germline, CDR1 is SQVTM, CDR2 ANQGSEA. V was cut by 3 bases and J by 0 bases, with 10 bases left in between. The CDR3 covers 14 residues. This CDR3 is CSVDSSSSTDTQYF. The CDR3 nucleotides are TGCAGCGTTGATTCTAGCTCGAGCACAGATACGCAGTATTTT.

The V and J genes are TRBV6-5 and TRBJ2-3; possibly TRBD1 for D (6 bases). CDR3 length: 15 residues. Germline CDR1 is MNHEY and CDR2 is SVGAGI. V gave up 3 bases and J gave up 6 bases, with 16 bases separating them. CDR3 DNA: TGTGCCAGCAGTTATAGGGGGACGCGCCCCGATACGCAGTATTTT. Amino acids: CASSYRGTRPDTQYF.

The CDR3 DNA reads TGTGCCACCAGTGACCGGAGGACAGGGGAGGACTATGGCTACACCTTC. Its protein is CATSDRRTGEDYGYTF. This chain joins TRBV24-1 and TRBJ1-2; 9 bases fit TRBD1. Losses at the gene ends were 4 bases for V and 3 bases for J; bases not matched to a gene: 8. Germline CDR1 and CDR2: KGHDR and SFDVKD. The CDR3 is 16 residues long.

This sequence joins TRBV3-1 (or the pseudogene TRBV3-2) and TRBJ1-6, with TRBD1 identical over 8 bases. The CDR3 length is 14 residues. CDR1 and CDR2 from the germline V gene are LGHDT and YNNKEL (reference sequence). V lost 6 bases to trimming and J lost 13 bases; unmatched junction nucleotides: 11. The CDR3 protein is CASSLDREPSPLHF. The CDR3 DNA reads as TGTGCCAGCAGTCTGGACAGGGAGCCCTCGCCCCTCCACTTT.

The chain carries TRBV19 and TRBJ1-1; TRBD1 agrees at 8 bases. V trimming: 3 bases; J trimming: 0 bases; junction bases outside the gene matches: 9. CDR1 is LNHDA, CDR2 SQIVND, per germline (reference sequence). CDR3 size: 17 residues. The CDR3 here is CASSIRRTGPMNTEAFF. The CDR3 coding sequence is TGTGCCAGTAGTATTCGGCGGACAGGGCCCATGAACACTGAAGCTTTCTTT.

As concerns this clone: Additional DNA sequences in this sample encode the identical CDR3. The rearrangement uses TRBV29-1 and TRBJ2-7; D might be TRBD2 (6 bases). Trimming shortened V by 6 bases and J by 0 bases, and 15 bases separated the two germline ends. Germline V gene sequence: CDR1 SQVTM, CDR2 ANQGSEA. CDR3 length equals 14 residues. CDR3 DNA: TGCAGCGTAGCCGGGACTGGGAGCTCCTACGAGCAGTACTTC. It codes for CSVAGTGSSYEQYF.

V gene TRBV11-2 combines with J gene TRBJ2-1; TRBD2 matches 11 bases. V shed 0 bases, J shed 4 bases, and the junction held 8 bases outside the gene matches. This CDR3 comprises 18 residues. Looked up from germline, CDR1 is SGHAT and CDR2 is FQNNGV. The CDR3 region is CASSLDHRLAGGYNEQFF. For the CDR3, the DNA is TGTGCCAGCAGCTTAGATCATCGGCTAGCGGGAGGATACAATGAGCAGTTCTTC.

The chain links TRBV5-1 to TRBJ1-2; 12 nucleotides match TRBD1. With 5 bases clipped from V and 7 bases from J, the junction kept 9 bases outside the gene matches. The CDR3 has 15 amino acids. Germline CDR1 is SGHRS and CDR2 is YFSETQ. CDR3 residues: CASRQGTGGDVGYTF. CDR3 nucleotide sequence: TGCGCCAGCAGACAAGGGACAGGGGGCGATGTTGGCTACACCTTC.

This clone was counted once. The chain employs TRBV28 and TRBJ1-4, with a weak D call TRBD1 (6 bases). The V end was cut by 6 bases, the J end by 5 bases, with 19 bases between. In germline, CDR1 is MDHEN, CDR2 SYDVKM. The CDR3 consists of 16 residues. In DNA, the CDR3 is TGTGCCAGCAGGAGCGGCAGAGGGGGGGAGAATGAAAAACTGTTTTTT. It is translated as CASRSGRGGENEKLFF.

In its sample, this clone was seen a few times. This rearrangement joins TRBV29-1 to TRBJ2-7; 9 bases agree with TRBD1. The junction had 6 bases not matched to a gene; V was cut back by 4 bases and J by 5 bases. The germline gives CDR1 SQVTM, CDR2 ANQGSEA. The CDR3 sequence is 13 residues long. CDR3 nucleotides: TGCAGCGTTGGCCGGGACAGGGACAACGAGCAGTACTTC. Protein product: CSVGRDRDNEQYF.